These T cell receptor beta chains were read from a single sample in a study of blood T cell repertoires in COVID-19. Method: immunoSEQ multiplex PCR; TCRdb's copy keeps in-frame clones and lacks some. The table records tens of thousands of clones, 75% to 90% of them present only once. Sequencing input: peripheral blood. The receptors were sampled from a human donor in a cohort sampled during active COVID-19. The CDR3 runs from the conserved cysteine through the conserved F or W. D genes are given only for firm matches. The size field is filled for only some rows; it gives once, few, many or a size class.

cdr3_length	d_call	v_call	clone_size	j_call	cdr3_aa
14	TRBD1	TRBV19	-	TRBJ1-5	CASSGQGGFQPQHF
16	TRBD1	TRBV14	-	TRBJ2-7	CASSPTPGQGTREQYF
16	-	TRBV3-1/TRBV3-2	-	TRBJ2-1	CASSQNSGAPYNEQFF
17	TRBD2	TRBV6-2/TRBV6-3	-	TRBJ2-7	CASSYPVQGLAGSEQYF
15	-	TRBV6-6	-	TRBJ1-1	CASSSPFRGFTEAFF
14	-	TRBV29-1	-	TRBJ2-2	CSVARGSNTGELFF
14	-	TRBV6-5	once	TRBJ2-3	CASSSPGSTDTQYF
17	-	TRBV4-3	-	TRBJ2-7	CASSPPPSHSASYEQYF
14	TRBD1	TRBV6-5	once	TRBJ2-7	CASWRGTGYREQYF
13	-	TRBV7-2	-	TRBJ1-3	CASRMATGNTIYF
14	TRBD1	TRBV18	few	TRBJ1-4	CASSPDRTNEKLFF
16	TRBD1	TRBV9	-	TRBJ1-2	CASSVDAGTGGGGYTF
14	TRBD2	TRBV19	-	TRBJ2-1	CASSTSDHYNEQFF
12	-	TRBV19	-	TRBJ2-3	CASSLNTDTQYF
17	-	TRBV19	-	TRBJ1-1	CAPRGGFAFSVTTEAFF
16	TRBD1	TRBV27	-	TRBJ1-1	CASSRGRQGLNTEAFF
15	-	TRBV19	-	TRBJ2-1	CASSITGSRAPEQFF
14	-	TRBV5-1	-	TRBJ1-1	CASSLTGGNTEAFF
13	-	TRBV6-5	many	TRBJ1-2	CASSYTGNYGYTF
16	TRBD1	TRBV29-1	-	TRBJ1-1	CSVPGRGREGNTEAFF
14	-	TRBV5-1	-	TRBJ1-2	CASSWETGNYGYTF
14	TRBD1	TRBV6-6	once	TRBJ2-1	CASATGTGNNEQFF
14	-	TRBV2	-	TRBJ2-1	CASRRRGVYNEQFF
16	-	TRBV11-2	-	TRBJ2-4	CASSLSAQIAKNIQYF
16	TRBD2	TRBV7-2	-	TRBJ2-3	CASSPGLAGATDTQYF
14	-	TRBV19	-	TRBJ1-1	CASSIGRGNTEAFF
12	-	TRBV5-1	once	TRBJ2-7	CASSLVPNEQYF
14	-	TRBV2	-	TRBJ1-5	CASRERQANQPQHF
14	-	TRBV18	-	TRBJ1-5	CASSPGGGNQPQHF
14	-	TRBV5-1	-	TRBJ2-1	CASSFSQVYNEQFF
13	-	TRBV29-1	-	TRBJ1-1	CSVRQLLATEAFF
15	TRBD1	TRBV2	-	TRBJ1-4	CASRGQGQPNEKLFF
15	TRBD1	TRBV2	-	TRBJ1-2	CASKTGTGAAYGYTF
15	-	TRBV6-6	-	TRBJ2-1	CASSGAGRSYNEQFF
14	TRBD1	TRBV30	-	TRBJ2-7	CASNTGDYSYEQYF
14	-	TRBV28	-	TRBJ2-7	CASRYGLSAYEQYF
14	-	TRBV21-1	once	TRBJ1-1	CASSISYGQTEAFF
16	TRBD2	TRBV27	-	TRBJ2-6	CASRAGGNSGANVLTF
14	-	TRBV3-1/TRBV3-2	few	TRBJ1-1	CASSQNLGGTEAFF
15	TRBD1	TRBV7-6	-	TRBJ2-7	CASSPPWTGRYEQYF
12	-	TRBV24-1	-	TRBJ2-1	CATSDELNEQFF
14	-	TRBV6-2/TRBV6-3	-	TRBJ1-5	CASSYRAGIGPQHF
15	TRBD1	TRBV3-1/TRBV3-2	-	TRBJ2-7	CASSQGTGGYYEQYF
14	-	TRBV7-9	-	TRBJ1-5	CASSGLRGPQPQHF
17	TRBD2	TRBV11-2	-	TRBJ2-3	CASSSTRTGGYTDTQYF
16	TRBD1	TRBV5-1	-	TRBJ1-1	CASSPGQGELYTEAFF
15	TRBD1	TRBV11-3	-	TRBJ2-2	CASSPDRGNTGELFF
11	-	TRBV6-5	-	TRBJ1-2	CAIRQNYGYTF
15	-	TRBV7-2	few	TRBJ2-3	CASSSGQPHTDTQYF
12	-	TRBV5-1	-	TRBJ2-5	CASSPNLETQYF
18	TRBD1	TRBV7-2	-	TRBJ2-3	CASSLVVSWTGERDTQYF
15	TRBD1	TRBV25-1	medium-sized	TRBJ2-7	CASSEDGDRGYEQYF
14	-	TRBV6-6	-	TRBJ1-1	CASTELALNTEAFF
15	TRBD1	TRBV24-1	-	TRBJ2-2	CATSDPGQGAGELFF
15	TRBD1	TRBV5-1	-	TRBJ1-1	CASNQNTGVNTEAFF
16	-	TRBV5-4	-	TRBJ2-2	CASSLGNRQGTGELFF
16	TRBD1	TRBV5-5	-	TRBJ1-3	CASSLAGTGGGNTIYF
14	-	TRBV5-1	-	TRBJ2-7	CASSLEGEGYEQYF
17	-	TRBV7-2	-	TRBJ2-1	CASSPPSGGGPYNEQFF